This TCR beta chain is from a study of CXCR3-negative and CXCR3-positive naive CD8 T cells. UMI-labeled 5' RACE yielded the TRB cDNA libraries. TCRdb reprocessed the 5' RACE reads and keeps a single row for each CDR3 protein, giving no DNA. The repertoire shows some 61,000 distinct CDR3 sequences; the top ten hold about 4.6%. Triplicate sorts, fewer than 350,000 cells apiece, were made for each CD8+ T cell subset. The receptor's source is a human donor in good health. Some clones in this sample may be carry-over from other donors' samples. The sequencing input was naive CXCR3- CD8+ T cells from blood. Stated subset: CD45RO-CCR7+CD27+CD95- naive CD8+ T cells lacking CXCR3 (TNR3-).

CDR3 residues: CASSPGVEQYF. The rearrangement uses TRBV14 and TRBJ2-7; the TRBD1 assignment by TCRdb is unverifiable without DNA. Germline assignment: CDR1 SGHDN and CDR2 FVKESK. The CDR3 is 11 amino acids. The full variable domain, rest sourced from reference TRBV14 and TRBJ2-7, is EAGVTQFPSHSVIEKGQTVTLRCDPISGHDNLYWYRRVMGKEIKFLLHFVKESKQDESGMPNNRFLAERTGGTYSTLKVQPAELEDSGVYFCASSPGVEQYFGPGTRLTVT.